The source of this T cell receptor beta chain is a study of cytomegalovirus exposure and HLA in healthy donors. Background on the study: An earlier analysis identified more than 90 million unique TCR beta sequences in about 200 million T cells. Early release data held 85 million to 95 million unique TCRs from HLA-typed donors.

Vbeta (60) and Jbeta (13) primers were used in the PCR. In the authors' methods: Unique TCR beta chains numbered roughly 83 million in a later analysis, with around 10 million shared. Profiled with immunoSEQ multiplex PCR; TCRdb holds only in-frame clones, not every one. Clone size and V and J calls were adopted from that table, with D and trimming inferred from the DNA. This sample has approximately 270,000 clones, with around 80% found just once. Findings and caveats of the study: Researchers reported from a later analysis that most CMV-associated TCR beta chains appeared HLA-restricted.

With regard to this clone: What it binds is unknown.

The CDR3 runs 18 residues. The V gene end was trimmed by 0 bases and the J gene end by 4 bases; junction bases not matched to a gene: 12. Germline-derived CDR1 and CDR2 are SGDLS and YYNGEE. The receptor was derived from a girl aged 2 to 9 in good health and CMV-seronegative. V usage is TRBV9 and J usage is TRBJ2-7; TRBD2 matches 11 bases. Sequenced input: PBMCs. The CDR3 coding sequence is TGTGCCAGCAGCGTAGATCCAGGGGGGCTAGCGGGAGGTTACGAGCAGTACTTC. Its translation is CASSVDPGGLAGGYEQYF. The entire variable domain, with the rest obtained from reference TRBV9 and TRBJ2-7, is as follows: DSGVTQTPKHLITATGQRVTLRCSPRSGDLSVYWYQQSLDQGLQFLIQYYNGEERAKGNILERFSAQQFPDLHSELNLSSLELGDSALYFCASSVDPGGLAGGYEQYFGPGTRLTVT.